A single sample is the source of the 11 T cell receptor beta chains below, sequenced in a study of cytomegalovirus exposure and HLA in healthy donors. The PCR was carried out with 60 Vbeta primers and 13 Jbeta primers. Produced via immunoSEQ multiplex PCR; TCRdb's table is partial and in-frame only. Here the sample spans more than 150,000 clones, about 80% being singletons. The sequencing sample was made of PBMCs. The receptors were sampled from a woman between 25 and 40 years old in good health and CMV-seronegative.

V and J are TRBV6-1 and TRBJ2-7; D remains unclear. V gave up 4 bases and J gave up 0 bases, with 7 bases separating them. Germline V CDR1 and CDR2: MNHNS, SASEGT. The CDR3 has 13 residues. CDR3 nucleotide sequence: TGTGCCAGCAGTGTCTCCAGCTCCTACGAGCAGTACTTC. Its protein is CASSVSSSYEQYF.

This CDR3 is CASSIPQGVTDTQYF. The CDR3 DNA follows: TGTGCCAGTAGTATCCCGCAGGGTGTCACAGATACGCAGTATTTT. The chain has TRBV19 and TRBJ2-3; TRBD1 might be the D (5 bases). V dropped 3 bases and J dropped 2 bases, with 12 bases sitting between them. CDR3 length equals 15 residues. The germline V gene encodes CDR1 LNHDA and CDR2 SQIVND (reference sequence).

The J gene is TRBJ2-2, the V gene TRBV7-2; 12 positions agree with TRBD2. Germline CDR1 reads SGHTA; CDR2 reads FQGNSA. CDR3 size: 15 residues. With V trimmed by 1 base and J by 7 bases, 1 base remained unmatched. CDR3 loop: CASSLEGLAGGELFF. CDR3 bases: TGTGCCAGCAGCTTAGAGGGACTAGCGGGCGGGGAGCTGTTTTTT.

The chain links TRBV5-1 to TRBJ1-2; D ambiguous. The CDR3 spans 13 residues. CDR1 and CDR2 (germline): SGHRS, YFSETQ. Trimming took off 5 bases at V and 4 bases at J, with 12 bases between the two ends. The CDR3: CASREGEAYGYTF. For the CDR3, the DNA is TGCGCCAGCAGGGAGGGTGAGGCCTATGGCTACACCTTC.

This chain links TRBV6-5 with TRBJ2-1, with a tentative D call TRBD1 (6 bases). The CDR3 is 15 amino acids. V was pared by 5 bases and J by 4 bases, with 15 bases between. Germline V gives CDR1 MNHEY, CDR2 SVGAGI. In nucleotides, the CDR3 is TGTGCCAGCAGTCCAAGGGGTCAGGGGTACAATGAGCAGTTCTTC. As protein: CASSPRGQGYNEQFF.

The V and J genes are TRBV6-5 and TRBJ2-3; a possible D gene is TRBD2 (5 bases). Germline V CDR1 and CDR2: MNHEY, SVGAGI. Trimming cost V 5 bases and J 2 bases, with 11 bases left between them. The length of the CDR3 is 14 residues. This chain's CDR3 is CASSIRGHTDTQYF. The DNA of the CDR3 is TGTGCCAGCAGTATTCGCGGGCACACAGATACGCAGTATTTT.

This CDR3 reads CASGEAGYGTDTQYF. CDR3 nucleotides: TGTGCTAGTGGCGAAGCAGGGTACGGCACAGATACGCAGTATTTT. The chain joins TRBV12-5 to TRBJ2-3, with a tentative D call TRBD1 (5 bases). The CDR3 contains 15 residues. Looked up from germline, CDR1 is LGHNT and CDR2 is FRNRAP. V gave up 6 bases and J gave up 1 base, with 14 bases separating them.

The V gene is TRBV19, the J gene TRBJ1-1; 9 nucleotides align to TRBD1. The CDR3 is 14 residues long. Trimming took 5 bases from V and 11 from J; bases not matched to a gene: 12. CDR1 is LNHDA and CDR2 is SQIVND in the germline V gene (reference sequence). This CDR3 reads CASSVRTGASGAFF. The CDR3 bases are TGTGCCAGTAGTGTTCGGACAGGGGCCAGTGGGGCTTTCTTT.

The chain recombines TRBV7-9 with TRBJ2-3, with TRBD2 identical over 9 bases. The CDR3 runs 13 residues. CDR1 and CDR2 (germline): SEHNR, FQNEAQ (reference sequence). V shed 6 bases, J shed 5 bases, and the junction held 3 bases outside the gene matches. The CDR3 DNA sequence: TGTGCCAGCAGAGGACTAGCGAGAGATACGCAGTATTTT. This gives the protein CASRGLARDTQYF.

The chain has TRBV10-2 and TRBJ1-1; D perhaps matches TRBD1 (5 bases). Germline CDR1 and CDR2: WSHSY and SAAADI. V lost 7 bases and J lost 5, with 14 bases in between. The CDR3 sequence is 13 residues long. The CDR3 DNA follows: TGCGCCAGCATACGAGGGGAGGGGACTGAAGCTTTCTTT. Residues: CASIRGEGTEAFF.

The CDR3 protein is CASSYNRDDWSGANVLTF. The CDR3 coding sequence is TGTGCCAGCAGCTACAACAGGGACGATTGGTCTGGGGCCAACGTCCTGACTTTC. This chain links TRBV6-4 with TRBJ2-6; D might be TRBD1 (6 bases). Trimming stripped 6 bases from V and 1 base from J, with 19 bases between. This CDR3 is built from 18 residues. Looked up from germline, CDR1 is MRHNA and CDR2 is SNTAGT.